These 28 T cell receptor beta chains share one sample of origin, sequenced in a study of OX40 agonist ivuxolimab in advanced cancers. Clones were read by immunoSEQ multiplex PCR, and TCRdb kept only the in-frame ones, dropping some. Here the sample spans approximately 58,000 clones, 86% being singletons. The sample consisted of CD4+ or CD8+ T cells sorted from blood, taken in a trial of the OX40 agonist ivuxolimab. Receptors originate from an adult with an advanced solid tumor such as melanoma, head and neck, liver or kidney cancer.

This clone is judged medium-sized. CDR3 DNA: TGTGCCAGCAGCCGACACATCCTCAGAGGGGGCGCCGATGGCTACACCTTC. Translation gives CASSRHILRGGADGYTF. The chain combines TRBV7-8 with TRBJ1-2, with 7 bases aligning to TRBD1. V was clipped by 5 bases and J by 6 bases; unmatched bases: 18. Germline-derived CDR1 and CDR2 are SGHVS and FQNEAQ. The CDR3 loop spans 17 amino acids.

The chain joins TRBV4-1 to TRBJ1-2; D unresolved. Trimming took 0 bases from V and 8 from J, leaving 10 bases between them. The CDR3 spans 13 residues. Germline V lookup: CDR1 MGHRA, CDR2 YSYEKL. Written as DNA, the CDR3 is TGCGCCAGCAGCCAAGAATTGGGCCGAGGCTACACCTTC. Translation: CASSQELGRGYTF.

This chain connects TRBV5-1 to TRBJ2-1, with no clear D. CDR3 length equals 12 residues. Germline CDR1 SGHRS, CDR2 YFSETQ. V was clipped by 0 bases and J by 3 bases, with 1 base between them. CDR3 in amino acids: CASSLDYNEQFF. The CDR3, as DNA: TGCGCCAGCAGCTTGGACTACAATGAGCAGTTCTTC.

The rearrangement links TRBV19 to TRBJ1-2; 8 nucleotides agree with TRBD1. The CDR3 is 15 amino acids. Germline V lookup: CDR1 LNHDA, CDR2 SQIVND (reference sequence). Germline trimming cut 4 bases from V and 5 bases from J; bases unmatched to any gene: 9. CDR3 bases: TGTGCCAGTAGTACCCAGGGGGCGGCAAATTATGGCTACACCTTC. It encodes CASSTQGAANYGYTF.

The chain employs TRBV7-8 and TRBJ2-1; 7 bases line up with TRBD2. The germline CDR1 and CDR2 sequences are SGHVS and FQNEAQ. Losses at the gene ends were 5 bases for V and 4 bases for J; bases not matched to a gene: 8. This CDR3 spans 15 amino acids. The CDR3 here is CASSVLAGVYNEQFF. For the CDR3, the DNA is TGTGCCAGCAGCGTTCTGGCGGGGGTTTACAATGAGCAGTTCTTC. The complete variable domain, with remaining parts taken from reference TRBV7-8 and TRBJ2-1, reads GAGVSQSPRYKVAKRGQDVALRCDPISGHVSLFWYQQALGQGPEFLTYFQNEAQLDKSGLPSDRFFAERPEGSVSTLKIQRTQQEDSAVYLCASSVLAGVYNEQFFGPGTRLTVL.

This clone was recorded only once. V is TRBV5-6 and J is TRBJ2-1; unclear D gene. V was shortened by 4 bases and J by 3 bases, with 14 bases between the two germline ends. Germline V gene data show CDR1 as SGHDT and CDR2 as YYEEEE. The CDR3 contains 15 residues. The CDR3 DNA reads TGTGCCAGCAGCCGCCTCGAGACGCGCTACAATGAGCAGTTCTTC. Its translation is CASSRLETRYNEQFF.

The chain couples TRBV5-1 to TRBJ2-2; the D is unclear. This CDR3 has 13 residues. Germline loops: CDR1 SGHRS, CDR2 YFSETQ. Trimming took off 5 bases at V and 6 bases at J, with 11 bases between the two ends. CDR3 sequence (DNA): TGCGCCAGCAGGGCTTCAGTGGCCGGGGAGCTGTTTTTT. Protein: CASRASVAGELFF.

This rearrangement joins TRBV13 to TRBJ2-7; D may correspond to TRBD1 or TRBD2 (6 bases each). CDR3 length: 15 amino acids. The V end was cut by 0 bases, the J end by 2 bases, with 11 bases between. CDR1 and CDR2 (germline): PRHDT, FYEKMQ (reference sequence). CDR3 residues: CASSLGGGLTYEQYF. DNA for the CDR3: TGTGCCAGCAGCTTAGGCGGGGGCCTTACCTACGAGCAGTACTTC.

The chain uses TRBV6-6 and TRBJ2-7; D tentatively fits TRBD1 or TRBD2 (6 bases each). The CDR3 spans 15 residues. Germline CDR1 and CDR2: MNHNY and SVGAGI (reference sequence). V was shortened by 9 bases and J by 0 bases, with 18 bases between the two germline ends. CDR3 DNA sequence: TGTGCCAGTCGGATGGGGGGCGGGACCTCCTACGAGCAGTACTTC. It codes for CASRMGGGTSYEQYF.

This sequence joins TRBV15 and TRBJ2-5, with D unresolved. V gave up 0 bases and J gave up 5 bases, with 7 bases separating them. The CDR3 totals 13 residues. Germline-derived CDR1 and CDR2 are LNHNV and YYDKDF (reference sequence). CDR3 nucleotides: TGTGCCACCAGCAGAGATGAGAGGGAGACCCAGTACTTC. Amino acid sequence: CATSRDERETQYF.

This clone has only a few counts. This chain links TRBV6-6 with TRBJ2-7; TRBD1 or TRBD2 may be the D gene (5 bases each). Trimming removed 8 bases from V and 3 bases from J, with 17 bases in between. Per germline, CDR1 MNHNY and CDR2 SVGAGI (reference sequence). The CDR3 has 14 residues. The CDR3 DNA follows: TGTGCCAGCGGTAGGCATGGGGGAGACTACGAGCAGTACTTC. This gives the protein CASGRHGGDYEQYF.

The chain has TRBV11-3 and TRBJ2-5; 7 bases match TRBD2. V trimming: 5 bases; J trimming: 1 base; junction bases outside the gene matches: 4. From germline, CDR1 is SGHNT and CDR2 YENEEA. This CDR3 has 14 amino acids. CDR3: CASSASSGQETQYF. In DNA form, the CDR3 reads TGTGCCAGCAGCGCCTCTAGCGGCCAAGAGACCCAGTACTTC.

This chain links TRBV18 with TRBJ1-2; 7 bases line up with TRBD1. In germline, CDR1 is KGHSH, CDR2 LQKENI. This CDR3 comprises 15 residues. Unmatched junction bases numbered 8, after V lost 2 bases and J lost 5 bases. CDR3 nucleotides: TGTGCCAGCTCACCATCGGCGGGACAGTTGTATGGCTACACCTTC. It translates to CASSPSAGQLYGYTF.

This clone was counted once. This chain links TRBV18 with TRBJ2-3; perhaps TRBD2 as D (5 bases). Trimming shortened V by 0 bases and J by 6 bases, and 7 bases separated the two germline ends. The CDR3 is 13 amino acids. Looked up from germline, CDR1 is KGHSH and CDR2 is LQKENI. CDR3 DNA: TGTGCCAGCTCACCACCCGGCGGGGATACGCAGTATTTT. This codes for CASSPPGGDTQYF.

J is TRBJ2-3 and V is TRBV7-3, with no clear D. The CDR3 consists of 14 residues. V was trimmed by 5 bases and J by 5 bases, leaving 14 bases between them. CDR1 and CDR2 from the germline V gene are SGHTA and FQGTGA. The CDR3 bases are TGTGCCAGCAGCCTCGACCGCGCTGAAGATACGCAGTATTTT. It specifies CASSLDRAEDTQYF.

The chain couples TRBV19 to TRBJ1-5, with D perhaps matching TRBD1 (6 bases). V was pared by 7 bases and J by 6 bases, with 16 bases between. The CDR3 sequence is 14 residues long. Germline loops: CDR1 LNHDA, CDR2 SQIVND (reference sequence). CDR3 sequence: CASTEQGDVQPQHF. The CDR3 region has the DNA TGTGCCAGTACCGAACAGGGTGACGTTCAGCCCCAGCATTTT.

This chain links TRBV11-1 with TRBJ2-6, with a weak D call TRBD1 (6 bases). The CDR3 has 15 residues. Trimming left V 5 bases short and J 0 bases short, with 8 bases between. CDR1 is SGHAT, CDR2 FQDESV, per germline (reference sequence). CDR3 amino acids: CASSRDISGANVLTF. CDR3 sequence (DNA): TGTGCCAGCAGCCGGGACATCTCTGGGGCCAACGTCCTGACTTTC.

The chain links TRBV10-1 to TRBJ1-4; maybe TRBD1 (5 bases). V lost 6 bases and J 3 bases, leaving 14 bases between the germline ends. Germline CDR1 WNHNN, CDR2 SYGVQD (reference sequence). The CDR3 runs to 15 residues. CDR3 DNA: TGCGCCAGCAGATTGAACGGGGGTTCTAATGAAAAACTGTTTTTT. Amino acid sequence: CASRLNGGSNEKLFF.

The V and J genes are TRBV30 and TRBJ1-6; 7 positions agree with TRBD1. Unmatched junction bases numbered 5, after V lost 5 bases and J lost 7 bases. This CDR3 is 13 amino acids long. The V gene's germline CDR1 is GTSNPN and CDR2 SVGIG (reference sequence). DNA of the CDR3: TGTGCCTGGGAAACAGGGGCGAATTCACCCCTCCACTTT. It specifies CAWETGANSPLHF.

This rearrangement joins TRBV6-8 to TRBJ1-1; 7 bases line up with TRBD1. V lost 6 bases to trimming and J lost 0 bases; unmatched junction nucleotides: 4. The CDR3 has 14 amino acids. Germline CDR1 and CDR2: MNHGY and SAAAGT. CDR3 amino acids: CASRLRGLNTEAFF. CDR3 bases: TGTGCCAGCAGGCTCAGGGGGTTGAACACTGAAGCTTTCTTT.

This clone has just one count. V usage is TRBV10-3 and J usage is TRBJ1-1, with D unresolved. Germline CDR1 and CDR2: ENHRY and SYGVKD. The germline V and J ends were trimmed by 3 bases and 1 base, with 6 bases remaining between them. The CDR3 is 13 residues long. The DNA for the CDR3 is TGTGCCATCAGTGAAGAGGGGAACACTGAAGCTTTCTTT. This translates into CAISEEGNTEAFF.

The genes are TRBV7-2 and TRBJ1-2; possibly TRBD1 for D (6 bases). Germline V gene data show CDR1 as SGHTA and CDR2 as FQGNSA. This CDR3 is 15 amino acids long. V was pared by 5 bases and J by 3 bases, with 16 bases between. DNA of the CDR3: TGTGCCAGCAGCCCCTCTCGGGAGGGGGACTATGGCTACACCTTC. As protein: CASSPSREGDYGYTF.

The chain couples TRBV18 to TRBJ2-7; possibly TRBD1 for D (5 bases). Germline CDR1 KGHSH, CDR2 LQKENI. V lost 4 bases to trimming and J lost 6 bases, with 13 bases between them. The CDR3 spans 13 residues. CDR3 sequence: CASSQGDSAEQYF. DNA for the CDR3: TGTGCCAGCTCACAAGGGGATAGTGCCGAGCAGTACTTC.

This clone was seen once. The junction shows a germline mismatch at one end, possibly a read error. The chain carries TRBV11-2 and TRBJ2-3; the match to TRBD2 covers 9 bases. The CDR3 runs to 16 residues. Per germline, CDR1 SGHAT and CDR2 FQNNGV. The CDR3 loop reads CASSFYSGGPRDAQYF. CDR3 nucleotides: TGTGCCAGCAGCTTTTATAGCGGGGGCCCACGAGATGCGCAGTATTTT.

For this clone: A read error may account for a junction end that differs from germline. CDR3 nucleotide sequence: TGTGCCAGCACTGAAATTAAAGGGGTGTCCCAGTACTTC. Amino acid sequence: CASTEIKGVSQYF. The gene calls are TRBV6-1 and TRBJ2-5, with TRBD1 as a possible D gene (5 bases). The CDR3 has 13 residues. Germline CDR1 and CDR2: MNHNS and SASEGT.

The chain is built from TRBV7-9 and TRBJ1-1; TRBD1 aligns across 10 bases. The CDR3 extends over 17 amino acids. The trim removed 5 bases at V and 0 bases at J, leaving 9 bases unmatched. CDR1 and CDR2 from the germline V gene are SEHNR and FQNEAQ (reference sequence). In DNA, the CDR3 is TGTGCCAGCAGCATCTCCGGGACAGGGGCATTGAACACTGAAGCTTTCTTT. Amino acids: CASSISGTGALNTEAFF.

The chain carries TRBV20-1 and TRBJ2-7; D unclear. There are 11 residues in the CDR3. With 5 bases removed from V and 2 bases from J, the gap between germline ends came to 7 bases. Looked up from germline, CDR1 is DFQATT and CDR2 is SNEGSKA (reference sequence). The CDR3 here is CSAYDPYEQYF. The DNA of the CDR3 is TGCAGTGCTTATGACCCCTACGAGCAGTACTTC.

The rearrangement links TRBV11-3 to TRBJ2-2, with unresolved D. There are 13 residues in the CDR3. Per germline, CDR1 SGHNT and CDR2 YENEEA. The V and J ends lost 1 base and 4 bases respectively, with 4 bases between them. Here the CDR3 reads CASSLVGTGELFF. The CDR3 DNA sequence: TGTGCCAGCAGCTTAGTAGGCACCGGGGAGCTGTTTTTT.